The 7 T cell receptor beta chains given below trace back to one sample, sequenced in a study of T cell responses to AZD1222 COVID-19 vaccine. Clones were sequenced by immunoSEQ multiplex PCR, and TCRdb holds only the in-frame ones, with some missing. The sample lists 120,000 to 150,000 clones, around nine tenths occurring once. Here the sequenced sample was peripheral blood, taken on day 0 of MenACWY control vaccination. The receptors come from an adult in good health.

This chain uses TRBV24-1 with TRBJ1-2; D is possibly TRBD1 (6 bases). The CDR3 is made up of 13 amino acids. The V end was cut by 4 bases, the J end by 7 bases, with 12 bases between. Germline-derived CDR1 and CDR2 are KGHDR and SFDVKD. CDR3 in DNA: TGTGCCACCAGTGACCGCACAGGGTCTGGCTACACCTTC. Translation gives CATSDRTGSGYTF.

DNA of the CDR3: TGTGCCAGCAGTCCCACAGGGACTGGAAACACCATATATTTT. Protein sequence: CASSPTGTGNTIYF. This chain connects TRBV2 to TRBJ1-3; possibly TRBD1 for D (6 bases). The germline gives CDR1 SNHLY, CDR2 FYNNEI. The V end was cut by 5 bases, the J end by 2 bases, with 10 bases between. The CDR3 loop spans 14 amino acids.

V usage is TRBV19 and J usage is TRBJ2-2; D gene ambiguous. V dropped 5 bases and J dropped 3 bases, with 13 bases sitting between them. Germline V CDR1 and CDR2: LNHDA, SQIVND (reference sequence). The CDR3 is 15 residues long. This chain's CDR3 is CASSWRNGHTGELFF. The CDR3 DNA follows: TGTGCCAGTAGTTGGCGGAATGGTCACACCGGGGAGCTGTTTTTT.

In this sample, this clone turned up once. The DNA for the CDR3 is TGTGCCACCAGTGATTTGGAGGCCGGGGGCAATCAGCCCCAGCATTTT. Translated: CATSDLEAGGNQPQHF. The chain joins TRBV24-1 to TRBJ1-5; D is unresolved. From germline, CDR1 is KGHDR and CDR2 SFDVKD. The CDR3 is 16 amino acids. The V and J ends lost 0 bases and 2 bases respectively, with 10 bases between them.

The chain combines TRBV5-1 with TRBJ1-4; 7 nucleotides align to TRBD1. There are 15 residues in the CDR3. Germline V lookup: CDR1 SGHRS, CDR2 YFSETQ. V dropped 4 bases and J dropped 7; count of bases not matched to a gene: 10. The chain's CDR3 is CASSLTGTEIEKLFF. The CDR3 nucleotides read TGCGCCAGCAGCCTCACCGGGACAGAGATTGAAAAACTGTTTTTT.

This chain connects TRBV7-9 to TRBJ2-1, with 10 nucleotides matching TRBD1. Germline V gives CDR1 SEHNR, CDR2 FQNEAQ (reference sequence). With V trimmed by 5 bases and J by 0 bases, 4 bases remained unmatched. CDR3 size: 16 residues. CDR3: CASSGGQGSSYNEQFF. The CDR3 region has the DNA TGTGCCAGCAGCGGGGGACAGGGGAGCTCCTACAATGAGCAGTTCTTC.

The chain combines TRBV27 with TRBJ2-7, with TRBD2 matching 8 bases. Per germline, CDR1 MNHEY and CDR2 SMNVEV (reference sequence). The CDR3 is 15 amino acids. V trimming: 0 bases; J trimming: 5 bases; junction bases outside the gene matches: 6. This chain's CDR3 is CASSLSIPAGDEQYF. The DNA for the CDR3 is TGTGCCAGCAGTTTATCGATTCCAGCGGGAGACGAGCAGTACTTC.